One T cell receptor (beta chain) is described in this entry. Antigen: not known. Every single donor gave one heparinised blood draw, and these averaged around 110 mL. V was trimmed by 4 bases and J by 1 base, leaving 17 bases between them. The CDR3 contains 16 residues. From germline, CDR1 is SGHRS and CDR2 YFSETQ. This sample is part of a study of beta chain features in type 1 diabetes. Study-level points and caveats: When Type 1 diabetes patients were examined, their TCRB CDR3s proved moderately but significantly shorter in all four CD4+ subsets.

The sequenced template was cDNA made from the entire isolated RNA. Assay: immunoSEQ multiplex PCR; the TCRdb copy retains only in-frame clones and omits some. The repertoire has approximately 100,000 clones, approximately 30% of them found once; the top ten carry 0.5% to 0.55%. The gene calls are TRBV5-1 and TRBJ2-5; no clear D. The receptor was derived from a woman aged 18-35 years with type 1 diabetes. The specimen sequenced was central memory CD4+ T cells from blood. CDR3 sequence (DNA): TGCGCCAGCAGCAAAAACATGGGCCCTCTCCAAGAGACCCAGTACTTC. It is translated as CASSKNMGPLQETQYF.